Given below is one T cell receptor beta chain in context. No antigen is known for it. TCRdb reprocessed the 5' RACE reads; each CDR3 protein has one entry and no DNA is given. The sample's table shows about 300,000 distinct CDR3 sequences. This record comes from a study of monozygotic twins with inflammatory bowel disease. Study outcomes and limitations: Individual T cell subtypes were not distinguishable. Repertoire similarity did not differ between concordant and discordant twins, perhaps due to limited power.

The CDR3 loop spans 14 amino acids. Sample: blood. The clonotype comes from a human donor with ulcerative colitis or Crohn's disease, or a healthy co-twin of an affected twin (not recorded which). The rearrangement links TRBV12-3 or TRBV12-4 to TRBJ2-3; TCRdb's D call of TRBD1 is untestable without DNA. The CDR3 reads CARRSRPGTDTQYF.